This passage covers 16 T cell receptor beta chains from one sample sequenced in a study of Graves' ophthalmopathy and Graves' hyperthyroidism. Amplifying from RNA transcripts, the study obtained TCR beta CDR3 regions. First-round RT-PCR relied on HTBI primers, and a second-round multiplex PCR came next. TCRdb re-called the multiplex PCR reads through MiXCR, storing one row per CDR3 protein. The sample lists approximately 700,000 distinct CDR3 sequences; 40% were seen once. The material sequenced was peripheral blood. These receptors were obtained from an adult man with Graves' ophthalmopathy.

V gene TRBV9 combines with J gene TRBJ2-7; no definite D call. Trimming removed 0 bases at V and 0 bases at J, with 16 bases between. Germline V gives CDR1 SGDLS, CDR2 YYNGEE. The CDR3 is 17 amino acids. The CDR3 bases are TGTGCCAGCAGCGTAGCCGGGTCGGGCCAGGCCTCCTACGAGCAGTACTTC. Amino acids: CASSVAGSGQASYEQYF. The whole variable domain, filled in from reference TRBV9 and TRBJ2-7, reads DSGVTQTPKHLITATGQRVTLRCSPRSGDLSVYWYQQSLDQGLQFLIQYYNGEERAKGNILERFSAQQFPDLHSELNLSSLELGDSALYFCASSVAGSGQASYEQYFGPGTRLTVT.

This clonotype was found a few times. This chain uses TRBV5-6 with TRBJ2-7, with 7 bases that match TRBD1. Germline trimming cut 0 bases from V and 5 bases from J; bases unmatched to any gene: 11. The CDR3 spans 16 residues. The germline gives CDR1 SGHDT, CDR2 YYEEEE. The CDR3 region has the DNA TGTGCCAGCAGCTTGGCCGCGTCAGGGGGTCGCAACGAGCAGTACTTC. Protein sequence: CASSLAASGGRNEQYF.

The chain carries TRBV15 and TRBJ2-1; 8 positions match TRBD2. V shed 0 bases and J 4 bases; nucleotides not matched to a gene: 2. The CDR3 is 15 residues long. Germline V CDR1 and CDR2: LNHNV, YYDKDF (reference sequence). The CDR3 reads CATSRDGRAYNEQFF. The DNA for the CDR3 is TGTGCCACCAGCAGAGACGGGAGGGCTTACAATGAGCAGTTCTTC.

The sample holds a few counts of this clonotype. The chain recombines TRBV5-4 with TRBJ2-5, with TRBD1 matching over 9 bases. The CDR3 is 15 residues long. The junction had 5 bases not matched to a gene; V was cut back by 4 bases and J by 1 base. The germline V gene encodes CDR1 SGHNT and CDR2 YYREEE (reference sequence). The CDR3 coding sequence is TGTGCCAGCAGCAAACAGGGGGCCCTCCAAGAGACCCAGTACTTC. This encodes CASSKQGALQETQYF.

V and J are TRBV27 and TRBJ1-2; tentative D call: TRBD1 (5 bases). Germline CDR1 reads MNHEY; CDR2 reads SMNVEV (reference sequence). The CDR3 consists of 13 residues. Between the trimmed V and J ends, which lost 8 bases and 8 bases, there was a span of 18 bases. CDR3 DNA: TGTGCCAGCCAGGGAGGACCTCTTGAGGGCTACACCTTC. Translation gives CASQGGPLEGYTF.

This clonotype appeared a single time. The V call is TRBV5-1, the J call TRBJ2-7, with 9 nucleotides matching TRBD1. The J segment lost 1 base and the V segment lost 4 bases, leaving 9 bases of the junction unmatched. There are 16 residues in the CDR3. The germline gives CDR1 SGHRS, CDR2 YFSETQ. The CDR3 DNA sequence: TGCGCCAGCAGCCCTGACAGGGGGAAGGTGTCCTACGAGCAGTACTTC. It specifies CASSPDRGKVSYEQYF.

This rearrangement joins TRBV28 to TRBJ2-2, with a weak D call TRBD1 (6 bases). With 9 bases removed from V and 2 bases from J, the gap between germline ends came to 16 bases. The CDR3 is 15 residues long. Per the germline V gene, CDR1 is MDHEN and CDR2 is SYDVKM. CDR3 nucleotide sequence: TGTGCCAGTAGGGGGTACGACCCTAACACCGGGGAGCTGTTTTTT. Translation gives CASRGYDPNTGELFF.

This clonotype has just a few counts. The junction departs from germline at one end; a sequencing error may be responsible. The chain couples TRBV5-1 to TRBJ2-5; D ambiguous. CDR1 is SGHRS, CDR2 YFSETQ, per germline. CDR3 length equals 14 residues. This CDR3 reads CASSQSTAQETQYF. CDR3 nucleotides: TGTGCCAGCAGCCAATCGACTGCCCAAGAGACCCAGTACTTC.

As DNA, the CDR3 is TGTGCCAGCAGCTTCGGGACTCCGGATGGCTACACCTTC. Its translation is CASSFGTPDGYTF. J is TRBJ1-2 and V is TRBV13; a possible D gene is TRBD1 (5 bases). Germline V gives CDR1 PRHDT, CDR2 FYEKMQ (reference sequence). The CDR3 covers 13 residues. The germline V and J ends were trimmed by 3 bases and 6 bases, with 11 bases remaining between them.

This clonotype was counted ten times or more. The CDR3 sequence: CSARDRASGLWAQYF. CDR3 sequence (DNA): TGCAGTGCTAGAGATCGGGCTAGCGGGTTATGGGCCCAGTACTTC. The chain joins TRBV20-1 to TRBJ2-5; 8 positions agree with TRBD2. This CDR3 is built from 15 residues. The V segment lost 0 bases and the J segment 9 bases; nucleotides outside the gene matches: 12. The germline V gene has CDR1 DFQATT and CDR2 SNEGSKA (reference sequence).

In this sample, this clonotype turned up a few times. The chain links TRBV7-9 to TRBJ2-7; D is perhaps TRBD1 or TRBD2 (5 bases each). V lost 5 bases, J lost 6 bases, and 23 bases lay in between. The CDR3 runs to 16 residues. The germline V gene has CDR1 SEHNR and CDR2 FQNEAQ (reference sequence). The chain's CDR3 is CASSPGHGTAWSEQYF. CDR3 bases: TGTGCCAGCAGCCCAGGTCATGGGACGGCCTGGAGCGAGCAGTACTTC.

This clonotype has ten or more counts. This chain connects TRBV7-9 to TRBJ1-3; D is possibly TRBD1 (6 bases). The CDR3 length is 15 residues. V was shortened by 4 bases and J by 4 bases, with 14 bases between the two germline ends. From germline, CDR1 is SEHNR and CDR2 FQNEAQ (reference sequence). In nucleotides, the CDR3 is TGTGCCAGCAGCTCAGATGGACAGAGAGGAAACACCATATATTTT. Protein product: CASSSDGQRGNTIYF.

The chain recombines TRBV11-3 with TRBJ1-5, with TRBD1 matching 8 bases. Germline CDR1 reads SGHNT; CDR2 reads YENEEA. With 1 base clipped from V and 0 bases from J, the junction kept 5 bases outside the gene matches. There are 17 residues in the CDR3. The CDR3 here is CASSLGLQGDSNQPQHF. DNA of the CDR3: TGTGCCAGCAGCTTAGGTTTACAGGGGGATAGCAATCAGCCCCAGCATTTT.

This clonotype was detected ten times or more. The chain couples TRBV25-1 to TRBJ1-4, with 7 positions matching TRBD1. Germline lookup yields CDR1 MGHDK and CDR2 SYGVNS. This CDR3 has 13 residues. The V gene end was trimmed by 10 bases and the J gene end by 5 bases; junction bases not matched to a gene: 7. The CDR3 protein is CAIWDSLNEKLFF. The CDR3 DNA reads as TGTGCCATCTGGGACAGTTTAAATGAAAAACTGTTTTTT.

This clonotype was counted a single time. This clone may be a read error of a much larger clone one base away. The chain employs TRBV2 and TRBJ1-4; the D gene is possibly TRBD1 (6 bases). Germline V gene lookup returns CDR1 SNHLY and CDR2 FYNNEI. The CDR3 has 14 residues. V was pared by 6 bases and J by 6 bases, with 14 bases between. CDR3 nucleotides: TGTGCCAGCAGGGAGAGCAGGGGAGATGAAAAACTGTTTTTT. This codes for CASRESRGDEKLFF.

This clonotype came up many times. This chain uses TRBV7-2 with TRBJ2-2, with 8 bases identical to TRBD2. The germline V gene has CDR1 SGHTA and CDR2 FQGNSA. The J segment lost 1 base and the V segment lost 5 bases, leaving 3 bases of the junction unmatched. The CDR3 consists of 15 residues. The CDR3 reads CASSPSGLNTGELFF. CDR3 sequence (DNA): TGTGCCAGCAGCCCTAGCGGGTTGAACACCGGGGAGCTGTTTTTT.